A single sample is the source of the 11 T cell receptor beta chains below, sequenced in a study of lymphopenia after photon versus proton radiotherapy. Profiling relied on immunoSEQ multiplex PCR, and the TCRdb table lists in-frame clones only, not all of them. The sample includes about 22,000 clones, about nine tenths of them seen just once. The sequences come from peripheral blood, collected from a patient treated with proton-based radiotherapy. These receptors originate from a woman between 65 and 79 years old with pancreatic cancer. Some clones in this sample may be carry-over from other donors' samples.

This chain uses TRBV30 with TRBJ1-5; 12 bases match TRBD1. CDR1 and CDR2 (germline): GTSNPN, SVGIG (reference sequence). Losses at the gene ends were 3 bases for V and 1 base for J; bases not matched to a gene: 10. CDR3 size: 18 residues. The CDR3 nucleotides are TGTGCCTGGAGGGGGGGACAGGGGGCCCCGGGGAGCAATCAGCCCCAGCATTTT. This encodes CAWRGGQGAPGSNQPQHF.

The chain carries TRBV5-1 and TRBJ2-7; 11 bases align to TRBD2. The CDR3 spans 18 residues. CDR1 and CDR2 from the germline V gene are SGHRS and YFSETQ. The ends lost 6 bases at V and 2 bases at J; junction bases unmatched: 16. DNA of the CDR3: TGCGCCAGCAACCTGGACCCGACTAGCGGGACCACCCCCTACGAGCAGTACTTC. It specifies CASNLDPTSGTTPYEQYF.

The chain links TRBV2 to TRBJ2-7; possibly TRBD2 for D (5 bases). CDR1 is SNHLY, CDR2 FYNNEI, per germline. This CDR3 comprises 13 residues. Trimming pared 10 bases from V and 7 bases from J, leaving 20 bases between. The CDR3 here is CATSWEQLEEQYF. The CDR3 nucleotides are TGTGCCACCTCCTGGGAGCAATTAGAAGAGCAGTACTTC.

The chain employs TRBV27 and TRBJ2-2; a weak D match, TRBD1 (6 bases). Germline V CDR1 and CDR2: MNHEY, SMNVEV (reference sequence). The CDR3 has 14 amino acids. V shed 3 bases and J shed 5 bases, with 10 bases lying between them. The CDR3 sequence: CASSLWGQTGELFF. The CDR3 DNA sequence: TGTGCCAGCAGTTTGTGGGGGCAGACCGGGGAGCTGTTTTTT.

V is TRBV7-6 and J is TRBJ2-5, with D possibly matching TRBD1 (5 bases). Trimming removed 3 bases from V and 3 bases from J, with 14 bases in between. The CDR3 runs to 15 residues. The V gene's germline CDR1 is SGHVS and CDR2 FNYEAQ. CDR3 protein: CASSFGGAGKETQYF. The CDR3 DNA reads TGTGCCAGCAGCTTTGGTGGGGCAGGGAAAGAGACCCAGTACTTC.

The rearrangement joins TRBV6-1 to TRBJ2-7; perhaps TRBD2 as D (6 bases). This CDR3 region has 15 residues. The germline CDR1 and CDR2 sequences are MNHNS and SASEGT. Trimming removed 2 bases from V and 0 bases from J, with 11 bases in between. DNA of the CDR3: TGTGCCAGCAGTGAACTTGGAGGGAGCTCCTACGAGCAGTACTTC. Translation gives CASSELGGSSYEQYF.

Concerning this clone itself: One end of the junction fails to match germline, which may point to a read error. The gene calls are TRBV19 and TRBJ1-1; D might be TRBD1 (5 bases). CDR3 length: 14 residues. The germline gives CDR1 LNHDA, CDR2 SQIVND (reference sequence). CDR3 loop: CASSIEGGNAEAFF. CDR3 coding DNA: TGTGCCAGTAGTATAGAGGGGGGGAACGCTGAAGCTTTCTTT.

This clone was found a few times. CDR3 region: CASSLDSSLATEAFF. CDR3 sequence (DNA): TGTGCCAGCAGCTTAGACAGTTCCTTGGCGACTGAAGCTTTCTTT. The chain is built from TRBV7-2 and TRBJ1-1; no firm D call. The CDR3 sequence is 15 residues long. The germline gives CDR1 SGHTA, CDR2 FQGNSA. With 1 base removed from V and 5 bases from J, the gap between germline ends came to 14 bases.

V usage is TRBV19 and J usage is TRBJ1-1; unclear D gene. The V gene lost 0 bases and the J gene lost 0 bases, with 5 bases spanning the gap. The CDR3 spans 14 residues. Germline V CDR1 and CDR2: LNHDA, SQIVND (reference sequence). The CDR3 DNA is TGTGCCAGTAGTATAGACGGGGTGAACACTGAAGCTTTCTTT. Translation: CASSIDGVNTEAFF.

The rearrangement links TRBV5-1 to TRBJ2-1; 8 nucleotides line up with TRBD1. J gave up 7 bases and V 4 bases, and 10 bases lay outside the gene matches. Germline CDR1 and CDR2: SGHRS and YFSETQ. The CDR3 spans 15 residues. The CDR3 DNA reads as TGCGCCAGCAGCGCCGGACAGGGTATGAGGAATGAGCAGTTCTTC. Translating gives CASSAGQGMRNEQFF.

The rearrangement links TRBV9 to TRBJ1-4, with D perhaps TRBD1 (6 bases). Trimming removed 0 bases at V and 8 bases at J, with 11 bases between. CDR3 length equals 14 residues. Germline CDR1 and CDR2: SGDLS and YYNGEE. The CDR3 coding sequence is TGTGCCAGCAGCGTAGAGGGTCAGGGGGAAAAACTGTTTTTT. Translated: CASSVEGQGEKLFF.